This T cell receptor (beta chain) was obtained from a study of blood T cell repertoires in COVID-19. Study context: PBMCs, B-cell-depleted T cells, or T cells provided the cDNA or gDNA that made up the material.

V was trimmed by 1 base and J by 7 bases, leaving 13 bases between them. The CDR3 contains 15 residues. Germline loops: CDR1 LGHNA, CDR2 YNFKEQ. In the original workflow: Estimation of nucleated cell counts was performed using reference gene primer amplification. Assay used: immunoSEQ multiplex PCR; TCRdb lists only in-frame clones, some missing. V and J calls and clone size follow that table, whereas D and trimming were derived from the DNA. The table includes over 200,000 clones, approximately 90% detected once. Sequenced material: peripheral blood. The sequence was collected from a man aged 55 to 70 who had recovered from COVID-19. V is TRBV4-2 and J is TRBJ1-4; no clear D gene. CDR3 bases: TGTGCCAGCAGCCAAGTTGGAATGGAGGTTGAAAAACTGTTTTTT. Its translation: CASSQVGMEVEKLFF.